This TCR beta chain appears in the sequencing data of a study of T cells in Graves' hyperthyroidism and ophthalmopathy. In its sample, this clonotype was seen many times. The V end lost 7 bases, the J end lost 1 base, and 14 bases lay between the germline ends. Germline V lookup: CDR1 SNHLY, CDR2 FYNNEI. The CDR3 sequence is 16 residues long. It was RNA transcripts that yielded the amplified TCR beta CDR3 regions. Carried out on the TCR CDR3, a first-round RT-PCR used the HTBI primer set. TCRdb itself ran the multiplex PCR reads through MiXCR, one entry per CDR3 protein. The sample has about 840,000 distinct CDR3 sequences; about two fifths are singletons.

Material for sequencing was blood. The chain carries TRBV2 and TRBJ1-6, with D possibly being TRBD1 (6 bases). The TCR originated in a man younger than 30 with Graves' hyperthyroidism. CDR3 coding DNA: TGTGCCAGCACGGGGGCGCGAGGTTCCTATAATTCACCCCTCCACTTT. As protein: CASTGARGSYNSPLHF.